This T cell receptor beta chain was captured by sequencing in a study of identical twins. General observations from the study: It was possible that invariant MAIT and iNKT cells partly confounded the zero-insertion analyses. Cross-sectional statistical analysis, not tracking of the same donors, underpinned the conclusions.

The CDR3 runs to 14 residues. V was shortened by 7 bases and J by 4 bases, with 20 bases between the two germline ends. Germline-derived CDR1 and CDR2 are SQVTM and ANQGSEA. A universal primer site was incorporated via template switching, and the cDNA contained unique molecular identifiers. One entry per CDR3 protein, called by TCRdb with MiXCR from the 5' RACE reads. The sample shows some 190,000 distinct CDR3 sequences, about 15% of them seen only once. In regard to this clonotype: Its antigen is still unknown.

In addition, the sample was reused for a study of T cells expressing NK-cell markers. That work adds: Sorted CD3+CD56-NKG2C+, CD3+CD56+NKG2C+ and CD3+CD56+NKG2C- T cells supplied the TCR beta repertoires.

The chain is built from TRBV29-1 and TRBJ2-7, with D unresolved. The sequence derives from a woman in her late teens or twenties in good health. The sequenced sample was CD8+ T cells sorted from blood. This chain's CDR3 is CSAAVTTPMYEQYF. The DNA of the CDR3 is TGCAGCGCCGCGGTGACAACCCCGATGTACGAGCAGTACTTC.